This T cell receptor beta chain was identified during a study of T cells after yellow fever vaccination. With 4 bases removed from V and 5 bases from J, the gap between germline ends came to 12 bases. Looked up from germline, CDR1 is MNHNS and CDR2 is SASEGT. The CDR3 totals 13 residues. TCRdb re-called the 5' RACE reads with MiXCR, one entry per CDR3 protein. The table records 170,000 or so distinct CDR3 sequences, approximately 6.2% of them present only once. This clonotype has ten or more counts. The sample here was CD4+ T cells sorted from PBMCs, taken on the day of the first yellow fever vaccination. This sequence originates from a young man who received the YFV17D yellow fever vaccine. The rearrangement links TRBV6-1 to TRBJ2-7; D is ambiguous. CDR3 in DNA: TGTGCCAGCAGTGTATCGGCCTGGGACGAGCAGTACGTC. Translation: CASSVSAWDEQYV.